This T cell receptor (beta chain) was recovered during a study of blood T cell repertoires in COVID-19. Study summary: Italy, Spain and the United States were the sources of the convalescent and acute COVID-19 samples. Sources were T cells, B-cell-depleted T cells, or PBMCs; the material itself was cDNA or gDNA.

In the study's own analysis: For nucleated cells, counts were estimated from reference gene primer amplification. Assay used: immunoSEQ multiplex PCR; TCRdb lists only in-frame clones, some missing. The V and J calls and the clone size are those of that table, but D and trimming were determined from the DNA. The sample yields 200,000 to 250,000 clones, less than 90% seen once. V was cut by 6 bases and J by 5 bases, with 25 bases left in between. Per germline, CDR1 MNHEY and CDR2 SMNVEV (reference sequence). This CDR3 region has 17 residues. J is TRBJ1-2 and V is TRBV27; D remains unclear. This clonotype was sampled from a woman aged 70-85 years with active or convalescent COVID-19. Sequencing input: peripheral blood. The CDR3 spells CASRPNTPTNLFYGYTF. Here the CDR3 DNA reads TGTGCCAGCAGACCAAACACCCCGACAAACCTCTTTTATGGCTACACCTTC.